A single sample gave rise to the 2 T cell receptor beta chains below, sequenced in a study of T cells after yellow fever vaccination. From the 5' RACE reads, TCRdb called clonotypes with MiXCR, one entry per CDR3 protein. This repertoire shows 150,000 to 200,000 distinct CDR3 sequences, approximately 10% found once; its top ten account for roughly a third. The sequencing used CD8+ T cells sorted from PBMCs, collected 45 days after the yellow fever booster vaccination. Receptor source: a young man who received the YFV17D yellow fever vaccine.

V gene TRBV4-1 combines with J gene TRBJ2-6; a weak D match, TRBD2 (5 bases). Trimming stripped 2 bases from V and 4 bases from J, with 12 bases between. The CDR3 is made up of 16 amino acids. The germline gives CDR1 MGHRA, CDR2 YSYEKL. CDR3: CASSQSHKRGANVLTF. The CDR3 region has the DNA TGCGCCAGCAGCCAATCCCACAAGCGGGGGGCCAACGTCCTGACTTTC.

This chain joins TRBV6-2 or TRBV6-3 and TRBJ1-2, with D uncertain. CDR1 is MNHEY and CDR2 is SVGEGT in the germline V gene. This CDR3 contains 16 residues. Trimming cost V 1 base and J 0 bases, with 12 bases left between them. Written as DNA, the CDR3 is TGTGCCAGCAGTTACTTCGGTGGCAGAACTAACTATGGCTACACCTTC. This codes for CASSYFGGRTNYGYTF.